This T cell receptor (beta chain) was captured by sequencing in a study of T cells after yellow fever vaccination. Study results and limitations: Repertoires sorted by FACS could include abundant clonotypes that are contaminants from the bulk population. Secondary responses were weaker yet peaked faster, day 5 versus 15.

Via MiXCR, TCRdb re-called the 5' RACE reads, giving one row per CDR3 protein. The sample records a few hundred thousand distinct CDR3 sequences, less than 20% being singletons. A single count supports this clonotype. What it binds is not known. CDR1 is LGHNA and CDR2 is YSLEER in the germline V gene. V trimming: 0 bases; J trimming: 5 bases; junction bases outside the gene matches: 18. This CDR3 contains 20 residues. The sample consisted of PBMCs, taken 4 to 6 days after the first yellow fever vaccination. The chain uses TRBV4-3 and TRBJ2-1; 8 nucleotides match TRBD2. The receptor was derived from a young man who received the YFV17D yellow fever vaccine. In DNA form, the CDR3 reads TGCGCCAGCAGCCAAGATTATTCAGGGATCGGACGGGGGGGAAACAATGAGCAGTTCTTC. Amino acid sequence: CASSQDYSGIGRGGNNEQFF.